The present T cell receptor (beta chain) was sequenced within a study of cytotoxic CD8 clonotypes in ibrutinib-treated CLL. The sequencing depth, 1 in 200,000 to 1 in 1 million T cells, was the target. Only in-frame clones appear in the TCRdb table, and some are missing; sequencing was by immunoSEQ multiplex PCR. The data hold roughly 23,000 clones, with approximately 72% observed a single time. The CDR3 consists of 13 residues. The V gene end was trimmed by 4 bases and the J gene end by 7 bases; junction bases not matched to a gene: 4. Germline values: CDR1 SGHAT, CDR2 FQNNGV. The material was PBMCs, obtained before ibrutinib treatment. This clonotype originated in a human donor with chronic lymphocytic leukemia. The chain uses TRBV11-2 and TRBJ1-1; 9 bases fit TRBD1. The CDR3 nucleotides read TGTGCCAGCAGCTACAGGGGGCAGGGTGAAGCTTTCTTT. This codes for CASSYRGQGEAFF.